The clone carrying this T cell receptor (beta chain) has only one observation. The antigen is not known. This sample is part of a study of shared clonotypes between healthy human individuals. The study's findings and limits: Tissue TCR repertoires likely differ from these blood-only repertoires.

Repertoires were generated with immunoSEQ multiplex PCR, while TCRdb's copy carries only in-frame clones and drops some. The sample records about 2.4 million clones, 93% being singletons. CDR3 length: 15 residues. Per the germline V gene, CDR1 is SGHRS and CDR2 is YFSETQ. V shed 4 bases and J 5 bases; nucleotides not matched to a gene: 10. Healthy HIV-negative adults with no recent acute infections or vaccinations were recruited as donors. The specimen sequenced was naive CD4+ T cells from PBMCs. Documented subset: CD45RA+ positively selected. The clonotype was recovered from a man between 18 and 29 years old in good health. Some clones in this sample may be carry-over from other donors' samples. The chain employs TRBV5-1 and TRBJ2-7; 9 bases map to TRBD2. CDR3 sequence: CASSRQGLAPDEQYF. The CDR3 nucleotides are TGCGCCAGCAGCCGCCAAGGACTAGCGCCCGACGAGCAGTACTTC.